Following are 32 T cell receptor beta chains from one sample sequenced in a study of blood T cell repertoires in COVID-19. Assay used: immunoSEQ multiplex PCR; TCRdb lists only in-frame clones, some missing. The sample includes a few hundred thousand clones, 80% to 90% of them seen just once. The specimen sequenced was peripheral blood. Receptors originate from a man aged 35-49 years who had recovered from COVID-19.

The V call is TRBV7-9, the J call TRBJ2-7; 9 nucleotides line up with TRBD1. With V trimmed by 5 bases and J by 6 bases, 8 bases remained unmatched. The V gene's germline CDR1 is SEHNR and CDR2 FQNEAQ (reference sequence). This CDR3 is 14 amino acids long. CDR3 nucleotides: TGTGCCAGCAGCGATGGGACAGGGAATGCCGAGCAGTACTTC. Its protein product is CASSDGTGNAEQYF.

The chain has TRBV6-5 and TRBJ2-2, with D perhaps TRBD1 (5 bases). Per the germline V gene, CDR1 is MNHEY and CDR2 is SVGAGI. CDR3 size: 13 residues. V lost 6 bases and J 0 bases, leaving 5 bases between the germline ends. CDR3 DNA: TGTGCCAGCAGGGGGCCGAACACCGGGGAGCTGTTTTTT. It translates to CASRGPNTGELFF.

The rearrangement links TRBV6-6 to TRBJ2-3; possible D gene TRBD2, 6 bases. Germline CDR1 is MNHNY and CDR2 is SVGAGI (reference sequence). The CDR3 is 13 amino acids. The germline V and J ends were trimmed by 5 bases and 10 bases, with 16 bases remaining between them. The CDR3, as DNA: TGTGCCAGCAGTGCCTCGGGGACGGGGGCGCAGTATTTT. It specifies CASSASGTGAQYF.

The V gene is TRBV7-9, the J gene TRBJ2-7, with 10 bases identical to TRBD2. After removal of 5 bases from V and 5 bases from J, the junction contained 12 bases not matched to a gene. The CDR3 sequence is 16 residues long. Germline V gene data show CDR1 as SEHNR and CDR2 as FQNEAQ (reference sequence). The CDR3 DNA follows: TGTGCCAGCAGCCCGACCCCTAGCGGGAGTGTCCACGAGCAGTACTTC. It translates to CASSPTPSGSVHEQYF.

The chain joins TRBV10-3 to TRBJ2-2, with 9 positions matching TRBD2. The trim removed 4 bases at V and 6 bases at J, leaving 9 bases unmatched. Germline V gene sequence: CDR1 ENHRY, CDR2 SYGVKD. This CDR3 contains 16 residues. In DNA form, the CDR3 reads TGTGCCATCAGTGCATCCCTCATAGCGGGAGCCGGGGAGCTGTTTTTT. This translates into CAISASLIAGAGELFF.

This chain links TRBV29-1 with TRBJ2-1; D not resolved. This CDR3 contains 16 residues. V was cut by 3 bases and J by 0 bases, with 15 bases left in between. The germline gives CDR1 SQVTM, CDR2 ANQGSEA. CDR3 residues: CSVDGLTRHSYNEQFF. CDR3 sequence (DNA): TGCAGCGTTGATGGTTTGACTCGGCACTCCTACAATGAGCAGTTCTTC.

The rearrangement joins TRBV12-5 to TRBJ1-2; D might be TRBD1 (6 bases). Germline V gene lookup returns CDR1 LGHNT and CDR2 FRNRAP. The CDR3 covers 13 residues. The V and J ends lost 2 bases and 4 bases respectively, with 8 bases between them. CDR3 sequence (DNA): TGTGCTAGTGGTTTGCGGACAGCCTATGGCTACACCTTC. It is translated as CASGLRTAYGYTF.

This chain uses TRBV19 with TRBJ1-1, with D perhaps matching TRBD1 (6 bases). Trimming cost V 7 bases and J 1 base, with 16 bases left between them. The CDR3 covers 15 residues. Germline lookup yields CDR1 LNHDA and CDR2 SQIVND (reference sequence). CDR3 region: CASNTLGTTNTEAFF. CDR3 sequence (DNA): TGTGCCAGTAACACCCTGGGGACAACGAACACTGAAGCTTTCTTT. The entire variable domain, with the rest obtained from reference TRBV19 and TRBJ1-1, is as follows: DGGITQSPKYLFRKEGQNVTLSCEQNLNHDAMYWYRQDPGQGLRLIYYSQIVNDFQKGDIAEGYSVSREKKESFPLTVTSAQKNPTAFYLCASNTLGTTNTEAFFGQGTRLTVV.

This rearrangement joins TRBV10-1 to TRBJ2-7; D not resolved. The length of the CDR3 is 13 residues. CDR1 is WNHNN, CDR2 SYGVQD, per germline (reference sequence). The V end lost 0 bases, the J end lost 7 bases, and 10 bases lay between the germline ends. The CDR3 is CASSESGKLEQYF. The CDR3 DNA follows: TGCGCCAGCAGTGAGTCGGGCAAGTTGGAGCAGTACTTC.

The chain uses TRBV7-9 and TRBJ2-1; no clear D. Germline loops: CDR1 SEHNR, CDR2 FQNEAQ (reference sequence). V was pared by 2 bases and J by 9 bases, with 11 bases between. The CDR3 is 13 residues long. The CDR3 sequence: CASSLPLHSEQFF. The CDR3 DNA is TGTGCCAGCAGCTTACCCCTGCACTCTGAGCAGTTCTTC.

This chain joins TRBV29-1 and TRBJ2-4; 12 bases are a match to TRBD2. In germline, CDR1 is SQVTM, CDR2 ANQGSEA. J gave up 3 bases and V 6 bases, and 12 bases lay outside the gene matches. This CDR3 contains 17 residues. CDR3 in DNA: TGCAGCGTCGGACTAGCGGGACCACCCTTTGGCAAAAACATTCAGTACTTC. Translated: CSVGLAGPPFGKNIQYF.

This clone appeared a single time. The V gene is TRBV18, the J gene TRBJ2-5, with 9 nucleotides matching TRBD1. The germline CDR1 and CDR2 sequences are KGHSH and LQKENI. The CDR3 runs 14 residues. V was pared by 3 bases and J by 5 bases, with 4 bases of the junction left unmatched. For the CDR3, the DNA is TGTGCCAGCTCACCGGACAGGGGAGGTGAGACCCAGTACTTC. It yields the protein CASSPDRGGETQYF.

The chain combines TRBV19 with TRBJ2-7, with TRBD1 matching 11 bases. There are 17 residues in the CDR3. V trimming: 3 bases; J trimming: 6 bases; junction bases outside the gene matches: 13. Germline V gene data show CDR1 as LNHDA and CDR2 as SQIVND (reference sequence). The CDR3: CASSIFSTGTGGFEQYF. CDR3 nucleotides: TGTGCCAGTAGTATCTTCAGCACCGGGACAGGGGGGTTCGAGCAGTACTTC.

CDR3 sequence: CASNPAGGPGNEQFF. The CDR3 DNA reads TGTGCCAGCAACCCAGCGGGAGGGCCTGGGAATGAGCAGTTCTTC. The V call is TRBV6-5, the J call TRBJ2-1; 10 nucleotides match TRBD2. Germline assignment: CDR1 MNHEY and CDR2 SVGAGI. Trimming took 7 bases from V and 7 from J; bases not matched to a gene: 10. This CDR3 contains 15 residues.

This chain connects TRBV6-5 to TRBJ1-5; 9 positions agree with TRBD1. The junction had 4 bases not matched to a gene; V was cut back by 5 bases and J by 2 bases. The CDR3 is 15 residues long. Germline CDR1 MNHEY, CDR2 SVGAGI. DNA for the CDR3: TGTGCCAGCAGTCGACAGGGGGGCGGCAATCAGCCCCAGCATTTT. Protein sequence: CASSRQGGGNQPQHF.

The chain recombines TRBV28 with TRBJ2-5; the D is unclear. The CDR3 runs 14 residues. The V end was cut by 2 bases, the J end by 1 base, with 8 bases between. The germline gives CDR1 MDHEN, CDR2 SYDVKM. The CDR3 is CASSLTKSQETQYF. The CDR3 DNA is TGTGCCAGCAGTTTAACCAAGAGCCAAGAGACCCAGTACTTC.

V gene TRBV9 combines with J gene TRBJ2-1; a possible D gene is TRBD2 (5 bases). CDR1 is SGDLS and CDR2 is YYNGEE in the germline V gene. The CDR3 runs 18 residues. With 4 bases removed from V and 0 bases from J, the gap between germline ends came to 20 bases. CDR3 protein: CASSPLGAPPSSYNEQFF. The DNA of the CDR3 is TGTGCCAGCAGCCCCTTGGGAGCTCCACCGAGCTCCTACAATGAGCAGTTCTTC.

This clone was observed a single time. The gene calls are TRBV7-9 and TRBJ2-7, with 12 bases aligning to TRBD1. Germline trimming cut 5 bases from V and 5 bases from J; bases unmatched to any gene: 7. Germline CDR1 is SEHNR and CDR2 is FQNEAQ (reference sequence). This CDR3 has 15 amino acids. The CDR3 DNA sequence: TGTGCCAGCAGCGCAGCCGGGACAGGGGGCCACGAGCAGTACTTC. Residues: CASSAAGTGGHEQYF.

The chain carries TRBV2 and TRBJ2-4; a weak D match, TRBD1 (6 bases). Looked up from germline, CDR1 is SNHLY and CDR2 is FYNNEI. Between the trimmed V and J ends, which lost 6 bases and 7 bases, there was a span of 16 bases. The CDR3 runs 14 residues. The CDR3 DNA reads TGTGCCAGCAGGCAGGGGATCGGGCCGAACATTCAGTACTTC. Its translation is CASRQGIGPNIQYF.

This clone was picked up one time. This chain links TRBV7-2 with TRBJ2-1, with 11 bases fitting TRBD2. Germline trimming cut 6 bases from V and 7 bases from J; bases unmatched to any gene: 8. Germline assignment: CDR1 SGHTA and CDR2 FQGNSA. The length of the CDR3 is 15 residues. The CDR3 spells CASRSTSGKINEQFF. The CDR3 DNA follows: TGTGCCAGCAGGTCGACTAGCGGGAAGATAAATGAGCAGTTCTTC.

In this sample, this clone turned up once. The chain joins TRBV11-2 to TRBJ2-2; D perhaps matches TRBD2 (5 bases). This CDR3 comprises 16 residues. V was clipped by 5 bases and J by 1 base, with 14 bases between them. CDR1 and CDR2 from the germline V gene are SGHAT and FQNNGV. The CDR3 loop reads CASSPRKDLNTGELFF. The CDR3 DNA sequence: TGTGCCAGCAGCCCACGGAAGGACTTGAACACCGGGGAGCTGTTTTTT. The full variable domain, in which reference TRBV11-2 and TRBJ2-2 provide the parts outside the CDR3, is EAGVAQSPRYKIIEKRQSVAFWCNPISGHATLYWYQQILGQGPKLLIQFQNNGVVDDSQLPKDRFSAERLKGVDSTLKIQPAKLEDSAVYLCASSPRKDLNTGELFFGEGSRLTVL.

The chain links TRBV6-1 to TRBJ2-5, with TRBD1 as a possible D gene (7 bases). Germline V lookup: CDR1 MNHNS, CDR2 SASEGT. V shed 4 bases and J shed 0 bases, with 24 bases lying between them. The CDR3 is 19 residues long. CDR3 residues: CASSATPPRTGGYQETQYF. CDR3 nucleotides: TGTGCCAGCAGTGCAACCCCCCCTCGGACAGGAGGGTACCAAGAGACCCAGTACTTC.

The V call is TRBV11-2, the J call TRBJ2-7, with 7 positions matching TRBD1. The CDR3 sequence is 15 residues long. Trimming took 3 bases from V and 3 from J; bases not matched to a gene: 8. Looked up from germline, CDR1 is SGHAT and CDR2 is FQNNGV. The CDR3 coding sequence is TGTGCCAGCAGCTTCTCAGGGGGAGCCTACTACGAGCAGTACTTC. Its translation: CASSFSGGAYYEQYF.

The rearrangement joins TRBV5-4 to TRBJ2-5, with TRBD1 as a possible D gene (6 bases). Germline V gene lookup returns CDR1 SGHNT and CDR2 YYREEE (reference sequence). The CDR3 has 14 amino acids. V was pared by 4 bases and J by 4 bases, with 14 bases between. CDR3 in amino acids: CASSTPQGGETQYF. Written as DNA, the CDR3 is TGTGCCAGCAGCACACCACAGGGCGGAGAGACCCAGTACTTC.

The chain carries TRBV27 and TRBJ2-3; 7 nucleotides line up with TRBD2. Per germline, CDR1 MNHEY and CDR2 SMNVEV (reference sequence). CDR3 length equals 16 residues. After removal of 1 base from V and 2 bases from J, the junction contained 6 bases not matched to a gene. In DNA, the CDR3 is TGTGCCAGCAGTTTATTCGGGGGGAGGGACACAGATACGCAGTATTTT. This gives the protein CASSLFGGRDTDTQYF.

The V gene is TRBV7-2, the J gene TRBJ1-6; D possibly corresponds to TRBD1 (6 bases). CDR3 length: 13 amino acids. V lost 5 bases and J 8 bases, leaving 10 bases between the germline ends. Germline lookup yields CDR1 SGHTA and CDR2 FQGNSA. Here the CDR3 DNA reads TGTGCCAGCAGCGCGGACAGTTATTCACCCCTCCACTTT. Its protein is CASSADSYSPLHF.

The CDR3 coding sequence is TGTGCCAGCAGCACATTAAACACCGGGGAGCTGTTTTTT. Protein product: CASSTLNTGELFF. The V and J genes are TRBV9 and TRBJ2-2; no firm D call. V lost 4 bases, J lost 2 bases, and 6 bases lay in between. The V gene's germline CDR1 is SGDLS and CDR2 YYNGEE. The CDR3 length is 13 residues.

The CDR3: CASSQDLGTSQYEQYF. In DNA form, the CDR3 reads TGCGCCAGCAGCCAAGATCTGGGGACTAGCCAGTACGAGCAGTACTTC. The chain employs TRBV4-1 and TRBJ2-7, with TRBD2 matching 9 bases. The CDR3 covers 16 residues. J lost 4 bases, V lost 0 bases, and 7 bases had no gene match. Germline V gene lookup returns CDR1 MGHRA and CDR2 YSYEKL.

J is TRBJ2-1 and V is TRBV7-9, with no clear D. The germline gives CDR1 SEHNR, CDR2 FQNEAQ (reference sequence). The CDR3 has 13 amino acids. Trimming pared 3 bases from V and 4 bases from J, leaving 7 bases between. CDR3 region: CASSLPSYNEQFF. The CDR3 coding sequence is TGTGCCAGCAGCTTGCCCAGTTACAATGAGCAGTTCTTC.

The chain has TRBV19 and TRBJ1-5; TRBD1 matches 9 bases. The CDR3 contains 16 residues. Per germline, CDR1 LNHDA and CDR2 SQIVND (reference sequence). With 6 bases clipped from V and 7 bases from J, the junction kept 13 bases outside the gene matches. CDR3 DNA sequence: TGTGCCAGTAGATCTGCCCGGGACAGGGTAAACCAGCCCCAGCATTTT. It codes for CASRSARDRVNQPQHF.

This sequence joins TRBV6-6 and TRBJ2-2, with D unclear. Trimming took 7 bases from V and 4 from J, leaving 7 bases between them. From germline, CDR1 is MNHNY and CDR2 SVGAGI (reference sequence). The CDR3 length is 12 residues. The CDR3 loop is CASTLVTGELFF. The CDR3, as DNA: TGTGCCAGCACCCTCGTCACCGGGGAGCTGTTTTTT.

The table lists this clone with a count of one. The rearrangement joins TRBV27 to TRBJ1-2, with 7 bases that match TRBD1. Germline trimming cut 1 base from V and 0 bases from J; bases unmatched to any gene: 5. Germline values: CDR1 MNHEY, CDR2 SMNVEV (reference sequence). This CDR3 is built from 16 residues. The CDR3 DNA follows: TGTGCCAGCAGTTTATTTGGACAGGCTCCTAACTATGGCTACACCTTC. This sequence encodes CASSLFGQAPNYGYTF.